The 24 T cell receptor beta chains presented below share a single source sample, sequenced in a study of Ad26.COV2.S vaccination and SARS-CoV-2 variants. Indicated treatment: about 20 received Ad26.COV2.S at low or high dose, single or two shots; roughly five received placebo; per-sample allocation not given. Sampling was done on day 63 after the first vaccine or placebo injection. TCRdb keeps only in-frame clones here, not all; method: immunoSEQ multiplex PCR. The sample lists 440,000 or so clones; roughly nine tenths were seen once. This sample comprised peripheral blood, obtained in a trial of Ad26.COV2.S vaccine versus placebo. All receptors come from a person between 18 and 60 years old who received the Ad26.COV2.S COVID-19 vaccine or a placebo.

This clone was found a few times. The rearrangement uses TRBV4-3 and TRBJ1-2; 7 bases line up with TRBD1. The CDR3 runs 15 residues. The J segment lost 7 bases and the V segment lost 0 bases, leaving 8 bases of the junction unmatched. Germline CDR1 reads LGHNA; CDR2 reads YSLEER. CDR3 residues: CASSQETGINAGYTF. CDR3 bases: TGCGCCAGCAGCCAAGAGACAGGGATTAATGCTGGCTACACCTTC.

The gene calls are TRBV7-8 and TRBJ2-1; D gene uncertain. CDR1 is SGHVS and CDR2 is FQNEAQ in the germline V gene. This CDR3 has 14 amino acids. The ends were cut back, 0 bases at V and 6 bases at J, with 9 bases in the middle. CDR3 nucleotides: TGTGCCAGCAGCTTAGCGCAAAGAGGCAATGAGCAGTTCTTC. Protein: CASSLAQRGNEQFF.

The rearrangement links TRBV6-5 to TRBJ1-2; no clear D. Trimming removed 5 bases from V and 4 bases from J, with 17 bases in between. Germline lookup yields CDR1 MNHEY and CDR2 SVGAGI. The CDR3 length is 15 residues. In DNA, the CDR3 is TGTGCCAGCAGTCGCCACGGGGAGGGCGGCTATGGCTACACCTTC. Translating it yields CASSRHGEGGYGYTF.

This clone showed up just once. The V gene is TRBV19, the J gene TRBJ1-2, with D perhaps matching TRBD1 (6 bases). The CDR3 extends over 13 amino acids. Trimming shortened V by 3 bases and J by 7 bases, and 12 bases separated the two germline ends. Germline assignment: CDR1 LNHDA and CDR2 SQIVND (reference sequence). CDR3 protein: CASSIGTLLGYTF. The CDR3 bases are TGTGCCAGTAGTATCGGGACACTCCTTGGCTACACCTTC.

The chain recombines TRBV7-6 with TRBJ1-4; tentative D call: TRBD1 (6 bases). Between the trimmed V and J ends, which lost 3 bases and 13 bases, there was a span of 18 bases. CDR3 length: 14 amino acids. CDR1 is SGHVS, CDR2 FNYEAQ, per germline. In nucleotides, the CDR3 is TGTGCCAGCAGCTTGAATGGACAGCCCAGGGGACTGTTTTTT. Translating it yields CASSLNGQPRGLFF.

The chain links TRBV6-5 to TRBJ1-1, with TRBD1 matching 9 bases. Germline V CDR1 and CDR2: MNHEY, SVGAGI. With V trimmed by 6 bases and J by 5 bases, 4 bases remained unmatched. The CDR3 totals 13 residues. Written as DNA, the CDR3 is TGTGCCAGCAGCAGGACAGGGGTAACTGAAGCTTTCTTT. Protein sequence: CASSRTGVTEAFF.

The CDR3 loop is CASSRVKGQETQYF. The CDR3 bases are TGTGCCAGCTCAAGGGTAAAGGGGCAGGAGACCCAGTACTTC. The chain joins TRBV18 to TRBJ2-5, with TRBD1 as a possible D gene (5 bases). Germline assignment: CDR1 KGHSH and CDR2 LQKENI. V lost 5 bases and J lost 5, with 15 bases in between. CDR3 length: 14 residues.

This clone was recorded at least ten times. The chain has TRBV19 and TRBJ1-1; possible D gene TRBD1, 5 bases. The germline V gene encodes CDR1 LNHDA and CDR2 SQIVND (reference sequence). V dropped 6 bases and J dropped 5 bases, with 22 bases sitting between them. This CDR3 comprises 16 residues. The CDR3 loop is CASRSGAGAGRTEAFF. CDR3 nucleotide sequence: TGTGCCAGTAGGTCAGGAGCCGGGGCAGGGAGAACTGAAGCTTTCTTT.

This sequence joins TRBV5-6 and TRBJ1-2, with no clear D. CDR1 SGHDT and CDR2 YYEEEE come from the germline V gene. Deletions cut 1 base from V and 3 bases from J, with 7 bases between. The CDR3 is 13 amino acids. CDR3 sequence reads: CASSLSKYYGYTF. The DNA for the CDR3 is TGTGCCAGCAGCTTGAGTAAATACTATGGCTACACCTTC. Complete variable domain (other parts from reference TRBV5-6 and TRBJ1-2): DAGVTQSPTHLIKTRGQQVTLRCSPKSGHDTVSWYQQALGQGPQFIFQYYEEEERQRGNFPDRFSGHQFPNYSSELNVNALLLGDSALYLCASSLSKYYGYTFGSGTRLTVV.

The CDR3 protein is CASRTKDGLAGVDEQFF. The CDR3 region has the DNA TGTGCCAGCAGGACTAAGGACGGACTAGCGGGAGTCGATGAGCAGTTCTTC. This rearrangement joins TRBV7-2 to TRBJ2-1; 13 nucleotides align to TRBD2. Germline lookup yields CDR1 SGHTA and CDR2 FQGNSA. V gave up 6 bases and J gave up 8 bases; unmatched junction bases: 13. The CDR3 runs 17 residues. Full variable domain (missing parts from reference TRBV7-2 and TRBJ2-1): GAGVSQSPSNKVTEKGKDVELRCDPISGHTALYWYRQSLGQGLEFLIYFQGNSAPDKSGLPSDRFSAERTGGSVSTLTIQRTQQEDSAVYLCASRTKDGLAGVDEQFFGPGTRLTVL.

The gene calls are TRBV7-2 and TRBJ2-7; tentative D call: TRBD2 (6 bases). Trimming shortened V by 3 bases and J by 7 bases, and 10 bases separated the two germline ends. Germline V gene sequence: CDR1 SGHTA, CDR2 FQGNSA. The length of the CDR3 is 12 residues. CDR3 region: CASSFLAREQYF. CDR3 coding DNA: TGTGCCAGCAGCTTTCTAGCGCGGGAGCAGTACTTC.

V and J are TRBV4-1 and TRBJ1-5; tentatively, D is TRBD1 (5 bases). The V end lost 1 base, the J end lost 2 bases, and 9 bases lay between the germline ends. This CDR3 comprises 15 residues. The germline CDR1 and CDR2 sequences are MGHRA and YSYEKL. This CDR3 is CASSQGQGGNQPQHF. The CDR3 DNA reads TGCGCCAGCAGCCAAGGCCAGGGAGGCAATCAGCCCCAGCATTTT.

This clone was observed once. The rearrangement joins TRBV4-2 to TRBJ1-6, with D hard to call. The CDR3 is made up of 15 amino acids. Trimming took off 3 bases at V and 6 bases at J, with 12 bases between the two ends. Germline V lookup: CDR1 LGHNA, CDR2 YNFKEQ. CDR3 nucleotides: TGTGCCAGCAGCCATCGCGGCGAAATTAATTCACCCCTCCACTTT. Protein: CASSHRGEINSPLHF.

V usage is TRBV3-1 (or the pseudogene TRBV3-2) and J usage is TRBJ2-2; D uncertain. Germline-derived CDR1 and CDR2 are LGHDT and YNNKEL (reference sequence). Between the trimmed V and J ends, which lost 2 bases and 6 bases, there was a span of 7 bases. The CDR3 has 13 amino acids. In DNA form, the CDR3 reads TGTGCCAGCAGCCAATATCTCGCCGGGGAGCTGTTTTTT. The encoded protein is CASSQYLAGELFF.

The V and J genes are TRBV27 and TRBJ1-2; D might be TRBD1 (6 bases). V was shortened by 0 bases and J by 2 bases, with 7 bases between the two germline ends. This CDR3 has 14 residues. Per the germline V gene, CDR1 is MNHEY and CDR2 is SMNVEV (reference sequence). CDR3 bases: TGTGCCAGCAGTTTATCCGGGGGCAACTATGGCTACACCTTC. Amino acid sequence: CASSLSGGNYGYTF.

About this clone: Other DNA variants within this sample encode the same CDR3. The chain is built from TRBV6-5 and TRBJ1-1, with 9 bases fitting TRBD1. V was pared by 0 bases and J by 5 bases, with 1 base of the junction left unmatched. There are 14 residues in the CDR3. Germline CDR1 reads MNHEY; CDR2 reads SVGAGI. CDR3 sequence reads: CASSYSTGGTEAFF. The CDR3 DNA follows: TGTGCCAGCAGTTACTCGACAGGGGGGACTGAAGCTTTCTTT.

The V and J genes are TRBV6-4 and TRBJ1-3, with D possibly TRBD1 on 5 matching bases. The V and J ends lost 11 bases and 4 bases respectively, with 12 bases between them. This CDR3 comprises 12 residues. Germline CDR1 and CDR2: MRHNA and SNTAGT. CDR3 sequence: CARGGSGNTIYF. DNA for the CDR3: TGTGCCCGTGGGGGTTCGGGAAACACCATATATTTT.

The chain links TRBV27 to TRBJ2-7; 11 bases match TRBD2. The CDR3 has 15 residues. The ends lost 6 bases at V and 3 bases at J; junction bases unmatched: 7. Germline V gene lookup returns CDR1 MNHEY and CDR2 SMNVEV (reference sequence). The CDR3 DNA reads TGTGCCAGCAGCGAAACTAGCGGGAGCATCTACGAGCAGTACTTC. Translation gives CASSETSGSIYEQYF.

The V call is TRBV27, the J call TRBJ2-3, with unresolved D. The V gene's germline CDR1 is MNHEY and CDR2 SMNVEV (reference sequence). V was trimmed by 7 bases and J by 0 bases, leaving 11 bases between them. The CDR3 loop spans 14 amino acids. The CDR3 here is CASTPISSTDTQYF. The CDR3 bases are TGTGCCAGCACCCCGATAAGTAGCACAGATACGCAGTATTTT.

V and J are TRBV2 and TRBJ1-1, with TRBD1 as a possible D gene (5 bases). CDR3 length equals 14 residues. Germline-derived CDR1 and CDR2 are SNHLY and FYNNEI. V shed 7 bases and J shed 0 bases, with 12 bases lying between them. CDR3 in DNA: TGTGCCAGCAACATAGACAGATTGAACACTGAAGCTTTCTTT. Protein product: CASNIDRLNTEAFF.

The rearrangement uses TRBV18 and TRBJ2-7; 9 bases fit TRBD1. V gave up 2 bases and J gave up 6 bases; unmatched junction bases: 8. The CDR3 contains 15 residues. From germline, CDR1 is KGHSH and CDR2 LQKENI. The CDR3 region is CASSPMGTGHIEQYF. The CDR3 coding sequence is TGTGCCAGCTCACCAATGGGGACAGGGCACATCGAGCAGTACTTC.

The V call is TRBV13, the J call TRBJ1-1; 7 bases agree with TRBD1. The CDR3 contains 15 residues. With V trimmed by 5 bases and J by 4 bases, 10 bases remained unmatched. Per germline, CDR1 PRHDT and CDR2 FYEKMQ (reference sequence). The CDR3 here is CASSRRDSYSTEAFF. The CDR3 nucleotides are TGTGCCAGCAGCCGGAGGGACAGCTATAGCACTGAAGCTTTCTTT.

This chain joins TRBV3-1 (or the pseudogene TRBV3-2) and TRBJ2-2, with 11 positions matching TRBD1. Trimming at V came to 1 base and at J to 3 bases, leaving 4 bases not matched to a gene. Germline CDR1 is LGHDT and CDR2 is YNNKEL (reference sequence). The CDR3 consists of 17 residues. DNA for the CDR3: TGTGCCAGCAGCCAAGCTAGGGACAGGGGGGACACCGGGGAGCTGTTTTTT. Residues: CASSQARDRGDTGELFF.

A word on this clone: The same CDR3 arises from other DNA sequences in this sample as well. This chain links TRBV7-9 with TRBJ1-5, with D possibly being TRBD1 (5 bases). The CDR3 consists of 12 residues. The V end lost 3 bases, the J end lost 5 bases, and 5 bases lay between the germline ends. Germline values: CDR1 SEHNR, CDR2 FQNEAQ (reference sequence). The CDR3 DNA sequence: TGTGCCAGCAGCTTCAGGGATCAGCCCCAGCATTTT. It is translated as CASSFRDQPQHF. Combining the CDR3 with reference TRBV7-9 and TRBJ1-5 gives the whole variable domain DTGVSQNPRHKITKRGQNVTFRCDPISEHNRLYWYRQTLGQGPEFLTYFQNEAQLEKSRLLSDRFSAERPKGSFSTLEIQRTEQGDSAMYLCASSFRDQPQHFGDGTRLSIL.